The 23 T cell receptor beta chains below were found in one sample sequenced in a study of T cell responses to AZD1222 COVID-19 vaccine. TCRdb keeps only in-frame clones here, not all; method: immunoSEQ multiplex PCR. The sample records roughly 70,000 clones, approximately 90% being singletons. Sequencing was performed on peripheral blood, taken 28 days after the second AZD1222 dose. Receptors originate from an adult who received the AZD1222 COVID-19 vaccine.

The rearrangement joins TRBV12-5 to TRBJ2-2, with D possibly being TRBD2 (6 bases). This CDR3 is 15 amino acids long. The germline gives CDR1 LGHNT, CDR2 FRNRAP. Trimming stripped 5 bases from V and 6 bases from J, with 16 bases between. Written as DNA, the CDR3 is TGTGCTAGTGGTCCCGGGACTGCTCGCCCCGGGGAGCTGTTTTTT. Translated: CASGPGTARPGELFF. Using reference TRBV12-5 and TRBJ2-2 for the parts outside the CDR3, the full variable domain is DARVTQTPRHKVTEMGQEVTMRCQPILGHNTVFWYRQTMMQGLELLAYFRNRAPLDDSGMPKDRFSAEMPDATLATLKIQPSEPRDSAVYFCASGPGTARPGELFFGEGSRLTVL.

V is TRBV18 and J is TRBJ1-5; unclear D gene. V was clipped by 6 bases and J by 7 bases, with 16 bases between them. The CDR3 has 14 amino acids. Germline loops: CDR1 KGHSH, CDR2 LQKENI. The CDR3 loop is CASSRVHSEQPQHF. The CDR3 DNA is TGTGCCAGCTCCCGTGTCCATTCGGAGCAGCCCCAGCATTTT.

V usage is TRBV30 and J usage is TRBJ1-2; D possibly corresponds to TRBD1 (6 bases). The CDR3 has 13 amino acids. Germline V gene sequence: CDR1 GTSNPN, CDR2 SVGIG (reference sequence). V dropped 4 bases and J dropped 0 bases, with 9 bases sitting between them. CDR3 in DNA: TGTGCCTGGAATAGGGGGGCTAACTATGGCTACACCTTC. Translated: CAWNRGANYGYTF.

The genes are TRBV9 and TRBJ2-7; D is possibly TRBD2 (6 bases). The CDR3 totals 15 residues. Germline CDR1 is SGDLS and CDR2 is YYNGEE. Trimming removed 0 bases from V and 6 bases from J, with 16 bases in between. CDR3 bases: TGTGCCAGCAGCGTAGGCGGGATCTCCCCGGGCGAGCAGTACTTC. Amino acids: CASSVGGISPGEQYF.

The chain is built from TRBV2 and TRBJ1-2, with D possibly matching TRBD1 (5 bases). Germline V CDR1 and CDR2: SNHLY, FYNNEI. This CDR3 comprises 13 residues. V lost 8 bases to trimming and J lost 8 bases, with 18 bases between them. The DNA of the CDR3 is TGTGCCAGCGCTGAAGGACCTGAGGGGGGCTACACCTTC. This encodes CASAEGPEGGYTF.

The J gene is TRBJ1-1, the V gene TRBV4-2; D perhaps matches TRBD1 (6 bases). Per germline, CDR1 LGHNA and CDR2 YNFKEQ. CDR3 length: 16 residues. V was cut by 0 bases and J by 5 bases, with 16 bases left in between. CDR3 nucleotide sequence: TGTGCCAGCAGCCAAGATCGGTTCGGAGGGGGGACTGAAGCTTTCTTT. This sequence encodes CASSQDRFGGGTEAFF.

This chain connects TRBV19 to TRBJ1-5; D gene uncertain. Germline V gene lookup returns CDR1 LNHDA and CDR2 SQIVND (reference sequence). V was cut by 3 bases and J by 0 bases, with 9 bases left in between. This CDR3 has 15 amino acids. The chain's CDR3 is CASSMEDLSNQPQHF. The DNA of the CDR3 is TGTGCCAGTAGTATGGAGGACCTTAGCAATCAGCCCCAGCATTTT. Combining the CDR3 with reference TRBV19 and TRBJ1-5 gives the whole variable domain DGGITQSPKYLFRKEGQNVTLSCEQNLNHDAMYWYRQDPGQGLRLIYYSQIVNDFQKGDIAEGYSVSREKKESFPLTVTSAQKNPTAFYLCASSMEDLSNQPQHFGDGTRLSIL.

The chain combines TRBV12-5 with TRBJ1-2; D unclear. The germline gives CDR1 LGHNT, CDR2 FRNRAP. This CDR3 has 11 amino acids. V was pared by 6 bases and J by 5 bases, with 7 bases between. CDR3 in amino acids: CASGFRYGYTF. The CDR3 nucleotides read TGTGCTAGTGGCTTCCGTTATGGCTACACCTTC.

CDR3 in DNA: TGTGCCAGCAGTTTGAGGGGGAACACTGAAGCTTTCTTT. Its translation is CASSLRGNTEAFF. V gene TRBV6-5 combines with J gene TRBJ1-1; D perhaps matches TRBD1 (5 bases). Per the germline V gene, CDR1 is MNHEY and CDR2 is SVGAGI. The CDR3 length is 13 residues. The germline V and J ends were trimmed by 4 bases and 1 base, with 7 bases remaining between them.

The CDR3 region is CASSPGQTTNEKLFF. DNA for the CDR3: TGTGCCAGCTCACCGGGACAGACCACTAATGAAAAACTGTTTTTT. The J gene is TRBJ1-4, the V gene TRBV18, with 7 bases aligning to TRBD1. CDR1 and CDR2 from the germline V gene are KGHSH and LQKENI. The trim removed 3 bases at V and 2 bases at J, leaving 3 bases unmatched. The CDR3 is 15 residues long.

This chain connects TRBV10-2 to TRBJ2-3; D perhaps matches TRBD2 (5 bases). The CDR3 covers 14 residues. CDR1 and CDR2 from the germline V gene are WSHSY and SAAADI. The germline V and J ends were trimmed by 6 bases and 0 bases, with 10 bases remaining between them. The CDR3 here is CASSLASSTDTQYF. DNA of the CDR3: TGCGCCAGCAGCTTAGCGAGTAGCACAGATACGCAGTATTTT.

This clone was counted once. The chain has TRBV9 and TRBJ1-1; tentatively, D is TRBD1 (5 bases). Deletions cut 3 bases from V and 2 bases from J, with 8 bases between. The CDR3 is 13 amino acids. CDR1 is SGDLS and CDR2 is YYNGEE in the germline V gene. CDR3 DNA sequence: TGTGCCAGCAGCGAGACAGTCAACACTGAAGCTTTCTTT. Translated: CASSETVNTEAFF.

This rearrangement joins TRBV7-6 to TRBJ2-2, with no clear D. This CDR3 spans 14 amino acids. Trimming took 8 bases from V and 4 from J, leaving 14 bases between them. CDR1 SGHVS and CDR2 FNYEAQ come from the germline V gene. The CDR3, as DNA: TGTGCCAGCTCAGCTACCGCAGGCACCGGGGAGCTGTTTTTT. Protein product: CASSATAGTGELFF. Based on the CDR3 plus reference TRBV7-6 and TRBJ2-2, the full variable domain is GAGVSQSPRYKVTKRGQDVALRCDPISGHVSLYWYRQALGQGPEFLTYFNYEAQQDKSGLPNDRFSAERPEGSISTLTIQRTEQRDSAMYRCASSATAGTGELFFGEGSRLTVL.

The chain combines TRBV27 with TRBJ1-6, with D perhaps matching TRBD1 (6 bases). Germline V lookup: CDR1 MNHEY, CDR2 SMNVEV (reference sequence). Trimming took 6 bases from V and 9 from J, leaving 27 bases between them. This CDR3 has 18 residues. CDR3 in DNA: TGTGCCAGCAGCCACCCCCTGGACAGTTCCGCTGTAGGTTCACCCCTCCACTTT. It codes for CASSHPLDSSAVGSPLHF.

The chain recombines TRBV18 with TRBJ2-7; D ambiguous. The V and J ends lost 1 base and 1 base respectively, with 8 bases between them. The CDR3 is made up of 14 amino acids. Germline assignment: CDR1 KGHSH and CDR2 LQKENI. DNA of the CDR3: TGTGCCAGCTCACCACTGGCCGGGTCCTACGAGCAGTACTTC. Translating gives CASSPLAGSYEQYF.

The chain is built from TRBV6-5 and TRBJ2-3; no clear D. Trimming left V 0 bases short and J 11 bases short, with 9 bases between. The length of the CDR3 is 12 residues. The germline V gene has CDR1 MNHEY and CDR2 SVGAGI. CDR3 sequence reads: CASSYSRQEQYF. The CDR3 region has the DNA TGTGCCAGCAGTTACTCGCGGCAGGAGCAGTATTTT.

The V gene is TRBV6-6, the J gene TRBJ1-2; D unresolved. The germline V and J ends were trimmed by 6 bases and 3 bases, with 8 bases remaining between them. The CDR3 is made up of 12 amino acids. Germline CDR1 reads MNHNY; CDR2 reads SVGAGI (reference sequence). In DNA, the CDR3 is TGTGCCAGCAGCTACCTCGACTATGGCTACACCTTC. Encoded protein: CASSYLDYGYTF.

The chain carries TRBV7-6 and TRBJ2-1; D possibly matches TRBD1 or TRBD2 (5 bases each). Deletions cut 5 bases from V and 0 bases from J, with 11 bases between. The CDR3 extends over 15 amino acids. Germline V CDR1 and CDR2: SGHVS, FNYEAQ. The CDR3 here is CASSPSGTSYNEQFF. CDR3 bases: TGTGCCAGCAGCCCTTCCGGGACCTCCTACAATGAGCAGTTCTTC.

This chain connects TRBV29-1 to TRBJ2-5; tentatively, D is TRBD1 (6 bases). CDR1 and CDR2 (germline): SQVTM, ANQGSEA. This CDR3 comprises 16 residues. Trimming removed 0 bases at V and 2 bases at J, with 16 bases between. The CDR3 bases are TGCAGCGTTGAAGATCCCGGACAGATGGGACAAGAGACCCAGTACTTC. Translating it yields CSVEDPGQMGQETQYF.

The chain joins TRBV27 to TRBJ1-1, with D uncertain. This CDR3 comprises 13 residues. V was shortened by 2 bases and J by 4 bases, with 8 bases between the two germline ends. Germline V gene sequence: CDR1 MNHEY, CDR2 SMNVEV (reference sequence). CDR3 sequence reads: CASSLRGSTEAFF. DNA of the CDR3: TGTGCCAGCAGTTTACGAGGGAGCACTGAAGCTTTCTTT.

This clone was observed a single time. CDR3 amino acids: CASSTSKTGGETQYF. CDR3 nucleotide sequence: TGTGCCAGCAGTACTTCCAAAACGGGAGGAGAGACCCAGTACTTC. The chain employs TRBV6-6 and TRBJ2-5, with TRBD2 identical over 7 bases. The CDR3 covers 15 residues. The V gene end was trimmed by 5 bases and the J gene end by 4 bases; junction bases not matched to a gene: 10. From germline, CDR1 is MNHNY and CDR2 SVGAGI (reference sequence).

This chain connects TRBV3-1 (or the pseudogene TRBV3-2) to TRBJ1-5; 8 bases are shared with TRBD1. Germline V gene sequence: CDR1 LGHDT, CDR2 YNNKEL (reference sequence). This CDR3 is 15 amino acids long. V trimming: 7 bases; J trimming: 5 bases; junction bases outside the gene matches: 10. The chain's CDR3 is CASTRRQGLDQPQHF. The CDR3 DNA reads as TGTGCCAGCACCCGGAGACAGGGGCTCGATCAGCCCCAGCATTTT.

This chain uses TRBV5-6 with TRBJ1-3; D is unresolved. This CDR3 has 15 residues. Germline V gene lookup returns CDR1 SGHDT and CDR2 YYEEEE. Trimming removed 0 bases from V and 2 bases from J, with 9 bases in between. The CDR3, as DNA: TGTGCCAGCAGCTTGGCCCAGGTCGCTGGAAACACCATATATTTT. Protein sequence: CASSLAQVAGNTIYF.